Listed below are T cell receptor beta chains from one sample, sequenced in a study of T cell changes during pregnancy in multiple sclerosis. This table comes from immunoSEQ multiplex PCR, and its TCRdb copy is limited to in-frame clones, with some not included. The sample has under 95,000 clones, about 90% seen once. Sequencing was performed on CD4+ T cells from peripheral blood mononuclear cells, taken before pregnancy. The source is a female donor with multiple sclerosis, enrolled in a pregnancy study. CDR3s include the opening cysteine and the closing phenylalanine or tryptophan. The D gene is left open where the match is weak.

V gene: TRBV6-5; J gene: TRBJ1-2; D gene: TRBD1; CDR3 DNA: TGTGCCAGCAGATACGGGACAGGAACAAGCTATGGCTACACCTTC; CDR3 protein: CASRYGTGTSYGYTF
V gene: TRBV16; J gene: TRBJ1-5; D gene: -; CDR3 DNA: TGTGCCAGCAGCCAAAGCGGGAGCAATCAGCCCCAGCATTTT; CDR3 protein: CASSQSGSNQPQHF
V gene: TRBV6-5; J gene: TRBJ2-2; D gene: TRBD1; CDR3 DNA: TGTGCCAGCAGTTACTCAGGGACAGGGCGGACCGGGGAGCTGTTTTTT; CDR3 protein: CASSYSGTGRTGELFF
V gene: TRBV2; J gene: TRBJ2-5; D gene: TRBD2; CDR3 DNA: TGTGCCAGCAGCGGAGCGGGGTATAACCAAGAGACCCAGTACTTC; CDR3 protein: CASSGAGYNQETQYF
V gene: TRBV2; J gene: TRBJ1-4; D gene: TRBD1; CDR3 DNA: TGTGCCAGCAGCCGACCGATCGGGACAGGGAACGAAAAACTGTTTTTT; CDR3 protein: CASSRPIGTGNEKLFF
V gene: TRBV5-1; J gene: TRBJ2-1; D gene: -; CDR3 DNA: TGCGCCAGCAGCTTGGTAAGGTCTGGGCGAGATGAGCAGTTCTTC; CDR3 protein: CASSLVRSGRDEQFF
V gene: TRBV5-1; J gene: TRBJ2-1; D gene: -; CDR3 DNA: TGCGCCAGCAGCTTGCGGCCCAGCACCAGCGACAATGAGCAGTTCTTC; CDR3 protein: CASSLRPSTSDNEQFF
V gene: TRBV19; J gene: TRBJ2-7; D gene: TRBD1; CDR3 DNA: TGTGCCAGTAGTCCGTCACCTGGACAGGGTTTAAAGAAATATGCCAACGAGCAGTACTTC; CDR3 protein: CASSPSPGQGLKKYANEQYF
V gene: TRBV4-2; J gene: TRBJ1-2; D gene: -; CDR3 DNA: TGTGCCAGCAGCCAAGGACAGGAGCCTGGCTACACCTTC; CDR3 protein: CASSQGQEPGYTF
V gene: TRBV30; J gene: TRBJ2-3; D gene: -; CDR3 DNA: TGTGCCTGGAGGCCTAGCGCAGATACGCAGTATTTT; CDR3 protein: CAWRPSADTQYF